These 10 T cell receptor beta chains were sequenced from one sample in a study of a mutant IDH1 vaccine in newly diagnosed glioma. Regarding time point: baseline, week 1 (first vaccination visit). Specified treatment: pre-vaccination baseline after standard-of-care therapy. The protocol was immunoSEQ multiplex PCR, while the TCRdb copy is restricted to in-frame clones and leaves out a portion. The table has around 92,000 clones, 70% to 90% seen once; the top ten hold approximately 0.6%. The material was PBMCs, obtained from a glioma patient treated with radiotherapy, temozolomide or both. The receptor set was obtained from a woman aged 45-60 years with glioma.

This chain joins TRBV11-2 and TRBJ2-1; a possible D gene is TRBD1 (6 bases). The CDR3 is made up of 15 amino acids. V lost 5 bases to trimming and J lost 6 bases, with 17 bases between them. The germline V gene encodes CDR1 SGHAT and CDR2 FQNNGV. The CDR3 protein is CASSPDSSFINEQFF. The CDR3 nucleotides read TGTGCCAGCAGCCCGGACAGCTCGTTTATCAATGAGCAGTTCTTC.

This chain links TRBV6-1 with TRBJ2-3; 8 bases are a match to TRBD1. CDR1 and CDR2 (germline): MNHNS, SASEGT. V gave up 3 bases and J gave up 5 bases; unmatched junction bases: 4. There are 14 residues in the CDR3. In DNA, the CDR3 is TGTGCCAGCAGTGACCAGGGGGCGGGAGATACGCAGTATTTT. Translating gives CASSDQGAGDTQYF.

The chain joins TRBV4-1 to TRBJ1-5; D gene ambiguous. The CDR3 runs to 14 residues. From germline, CDR1 is MGHRA and CDR2 YSYEKL. The V end lost 0 bases, the J end lost 0 bases, and 3 bases lay between the germline ends. CDR3 protein: CASSQDYSNQPQHF. The CDR3 nucleotides are TGCGCCAGCAGCCAAGATTATAGCAATCAGCCCCAGCATTTT.

The chain is built from TRBV30 and TRBJ1-3, with D possibly TRBD1 on 5 matching bases. There are 15 residues in the CDR3. Trimming left V 0 bases short and J 4 bases short, with 13 bases between. Germline lookup yields CDR1 GTSNPN and CDR2 SVGIG (reference sequence). CDR3 region: CAWSVPGGSGNTIYF. DNA of the CDR3: TGTGCCTGGAGTGTACCCGGGGGGTCGGGAAACACCATATATTTT.

The rearrangement links TRBV7-9 to TRBJ2-5; D remains unclear. Judging by the DNA end, TRBJ2-7 fits better; the J call may be wrong. Germline V lookup: CDR1 SEHNR, CDR2 FQNEAQ (reference sequence). This CDR3 is built from 13 residues. CDR3 region: CASSDPPRYEQYF. CDR3 nucleotide sequence: TGTGCCAGCAGCGATCCTCCCCGGTACGAGCAGTACTTC.

J is TRBJ2-7 and V is TRBV19; TRBD1 matches at 11 bases. CDR3 length: 14 residues. V lost 7 bases and J lost 3; bases outside the gene matches: 5. Germline CDR1 LNHDA, CDR2 SQIVND (reference sequence). The CDR3 region is CASKAGTGGYEQYF. The CDR3 nucleotides are TGTGCCAGTAAAGCCGGGACAGGGGGCTACGAGCAGTACTTC.

The chain couples TRBV18 to TRBJ2-2, with TRBD1 identical over 9 bases. With V trimmed by 0 bases and J by 2 bases, 4 bases remained unmatched. CDR1 and CDR2 (germline): KGHSH, LQKENI. The CDR3 has 17 residues. The CDR3 is CASSPPGGQGNTGELFF. CDR3 in DNA: TGTGCCAGCTCACCACCAGGGGGACAGGGAAACACCGGGGAGCTGTTTTTT.

The V gene is TRBV25-1, the J gene TRBJ1-3; 9 bases fit TRBD1. CDR3 length: 14 residues. Germline CDR1 reads MGHDK; CDR2 reads SYGVNS. DNA of the CDR3: TGTGCAACAACCCCGACAGGGGGTGGAAACACCATATATTTT. Translation: CATTPTGGGNTIYF.

The chain uses TRBV18 and TRBJ2-7; the match to TRBD2 covers 10 bases. The junction had 5 bases not matched to a gene; V was cut back by 3 bases and J by 3 bases. This CDR3 contains 15 residues. Per germline, CDR1 KGHSH and CDR2 LQKENI. The CDR3 sequence is CASSPQTSGYYEQYF. CDR3 DNA: TGTGCCAGCTCACCCCAGACTAGCGGGTACTACGAGCAGTACTTC.

The V call is TRBV5-1, the J call TRBJ1-1; possible D gene TRBD1, 6 bases. This CDR3 spans 13 amino acids. Trimming pared 4 bases from V and 8 bases from J, leaving 15 bases between. CDR1 and CDR2 from the germline V gene are SGHRS and YFSETQ. The CDR3 bases are TGCGCCAGCAGCCCAAACGGGGGGCCGGAAGCTTTCTTT. Its translation is CASSPNGGPEAFF.